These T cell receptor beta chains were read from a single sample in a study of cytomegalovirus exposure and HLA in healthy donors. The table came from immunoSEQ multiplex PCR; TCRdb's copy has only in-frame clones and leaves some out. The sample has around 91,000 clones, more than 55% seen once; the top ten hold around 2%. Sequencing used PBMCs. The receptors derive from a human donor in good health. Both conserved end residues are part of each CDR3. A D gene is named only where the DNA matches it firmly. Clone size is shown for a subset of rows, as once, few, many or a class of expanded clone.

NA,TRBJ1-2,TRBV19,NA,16,TGTGCCAGTAGTATGGGCCAAGCTTATTCTAACTATGGCTACACCTTC,CASSMGQAYSNYGYTF
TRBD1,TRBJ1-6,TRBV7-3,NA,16,TGTGCCAGCAGCTTAATGGGCAGGGGGAATAATTCACCCCTCCACTTT,CASSLMGRGNNSPLHF
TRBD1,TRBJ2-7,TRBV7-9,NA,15,TGTGCCAGCAGCTACCCATGGGGACAGGTCTACGAGCAGTACTTC,CASSYPWGQVYEQYF
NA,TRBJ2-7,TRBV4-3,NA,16,TGCGCCAGCAGCCAAGCGATAGTGGGAGCCCCCTACGAGCAGTACTTC,CASSQAIVGAPYEQYF
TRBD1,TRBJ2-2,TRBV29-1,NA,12,TGCAGCGCTGACAGGGGCACCGGGGAGCTGTTTTTT,CSADRGTGELFF
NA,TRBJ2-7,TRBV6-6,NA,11,TGTGCCAGCAGGTCGACATACGAGCAGTACTTC,CASRSTYEQYF
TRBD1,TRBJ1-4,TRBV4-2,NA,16,TGTGCCAGCAGCCAAGATGCGGCAGGGGGCAATGAAAAACTGTTTTTT,CASSQDAAGGNEKLFF
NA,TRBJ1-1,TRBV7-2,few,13,TGTGCCAGCAGCGAACAGAGGAACACTGAAGCTTTCTTT,CASSEQRNTEAFF
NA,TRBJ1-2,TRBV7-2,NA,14,TGTGCCAGCAGCTCGACAGAGAACATGGGTGGCTACACCTTC,CASSSTENMGGYTF
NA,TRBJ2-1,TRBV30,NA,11,TGTGCCTGGTCTAGGTTGAATGAGCAGTTCTTC,CAWSRLNEQFF
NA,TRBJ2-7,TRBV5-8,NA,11,TGTGCCAGCAGCGGGGGCTGGGAGCAGTACTTC,CASSGGWEQYF
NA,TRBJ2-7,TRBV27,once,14,TGTGCCAGCAGTCCCAAACCGACAGGCTACGAGCAGTACTTC,CASSPKPTGYEQYF
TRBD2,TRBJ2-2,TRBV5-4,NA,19,TGTGCCATCCCCCTGCAGGCTAGCGGGGGGGATGTTAACACCGGGGAGCTGTTTTTT,CAIPLQASGGDVNTGELFF
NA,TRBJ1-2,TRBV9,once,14,TGTGCCAGCAGCGTAGGGCTTGTAAGCTATGGCTACACCTTC,CASSVGLVSYGYTF
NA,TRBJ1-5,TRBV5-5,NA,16,TGTGCCAGCAGCTTCTCGCAGGTTTATAGCAATCAGCCCCAGCATTTT,CASSFSQVYSNQPQHF
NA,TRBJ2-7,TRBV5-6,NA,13,TGTGCCAGTTTGGGGATGGGGGGCTACGAGCAGTACTTC,CASLGMGGYEQYF
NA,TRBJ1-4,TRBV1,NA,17,TGCACCAGCAGCCAAGAACCTACAGGGGGCCCGTATGAAAAACTGTTTTTT,CTSSQEPTGGPYEKLFF
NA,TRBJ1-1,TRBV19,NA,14,TGTGCCAGTAGTTCTGGCGGGGGGTTCACTGAAGCTTTCTTT,CASSSGGGFTEAFF
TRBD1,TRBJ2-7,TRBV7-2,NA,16,TGTGCCAGCAGCCGCCAGGGTGGGACAGGGCTGAACGAGCAGTACTTC,CASSRQGGTGLNEQYF
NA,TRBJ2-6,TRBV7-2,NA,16,TGTGCCAGCAGCTTAGTTTCGGGGGCTGGGGCCAACGTCCTGACTTTC,CASSLVSGAGANVLTF
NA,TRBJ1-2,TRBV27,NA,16,TGTGCCAGCAGTTTATCCCTCAGGGAGGATAACTATGGCTACACCTTC,CASSLSLREDNYGYTF
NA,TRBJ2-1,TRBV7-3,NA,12,TGTGCCAGCAGCTTATTCGACAATGAGCAGTTCTTC,CASSLFDNEQFF
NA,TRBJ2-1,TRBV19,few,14,TGTGCCAGTAGTATAAGGGGCAGGATCAATGAGCAGTTCTTC,CASSIRGRINEQFF
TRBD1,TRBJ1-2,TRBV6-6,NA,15,TGTGCCAGCAGTTACCCGGACAGGGGGGGAGATGGCTACACCTTC,CASSYPDRGGDGYTF
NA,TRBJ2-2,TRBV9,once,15,TGTGCCAGCAGCGTAGGTAGCAGGACTGCCGGGGAGCTGTTTTTT,CASSVGSRTAGELFF
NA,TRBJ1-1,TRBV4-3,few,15,TGCGCCAGCAGCCAAGATCCTCTCGGAGGCGCTGAAGCTTTCTTT,CASSQDPLGGAEAFF